The 20 T cell receptor beta chains below come from one sample, sequenced in a study of cytomegalovirus exposure and HLA in healthy donors. Primers for the PCR totalled 60 Vbeta and 13 Jbeta. Data came from immunoSEQ multiplex PCR; TCRdb stores just in-frame clones and leaves some out. The sample lists under 150,000 clones; roughly 85% were seen once. The sequencing sample was made of PBMCs. Source of these receptors: a male donor in good health and CMV-seronegative.

As for this clone: A read error may account for a junction end that differs from germline. The V and J genes are TRBV10-2 and TRBJ1-2; tentatively, D is TRBD1 (6 bases). The length of the CDR3 is 14 residues. Germline V CDR1 and CDR2: WSHSY, SAAADI. CDR3: CASRNLTGNYSYTF. The CDR3 region has the DNA TGCGCCAGCAGGAACCTCACAGGGAACTATAGCTACACCTTC.

V usage is TRBV7-9 and J usage is TRBJ1-3; D remains unclear. V lost 2 bases and J lost 0, with 14 bases in between. The germline V gene encodes CDR1 SEHNR and CDR2 FQNEAQ (reference sequence). This CDR3 has 17 amino acids. The CDR3 DNA reads TGTGCCAGCAGCTTATATCCCAGGAAACGCTCTGGAAACACCATATATTTT. Amino acid sequence: CASSLYPRKRSGNTIYF.

The genes are TRBV11-2 and TRBJ2-2, with 8 bases fitting TRBD2. Germline loops: CDR1 SGHAT, CDR2 FQNNGV. After removal of 1 base from V and 3 bases from J, the junction contained 4 bases not matched to a gene. There are 16 residues in the CDR3. This chain's CDR3 is CASSLGSSGYTGELFF. The CDR3 nucleotides read TGTGCCAGCAGCTTAGGGTCTAGCGGGTACACCGGGGAGCTGTTTTTT.

This chain joins TRBV2 and TRBJ1-6, with D hard to call. The CDR3 runs to 14 residues. Between the trimmed V and J ends, which lost 5 bases and 7 bases, there was a span of 12 bases. Germline loops: CDR1 SNHLY, CDR2 FYNNEI. This CDR3 is CASSQQNNNSPLHF. The CDR3 bases are TGTGCCAGCAGTCAACAGAATAACAATTCACCCCTCCACTTT.

V gene TRBV7-9 combines with J gene TRBJ2-1; D may be TRBD1 (5 bases). The CDR3 spans 16 residues. Germline lookup yields CDR1 SEHNR and CDR2 FQNEAQ (reference sequence). Trimming left V 5 bases short and J 7 bases short, with 21 bases between. This CDR3 is CASSPLGQGGWNEQFF. The CDR3, as DNA: TGTGCCAGCAGCCCCCTGGGCCAGGGCGGTTGGAATGAGCAGTTCTTC. Using reference TRBV7-9 and TRBJ2-1 for the parts outside the CDR3, the full variable domain is DTGVSQNPRHKITKRGQNVTFRCDPISEHNRLYWYRQTLGQGPEFLTYFQNEAQLEKSRLLSDRFSAERPKGSFSTLEIQRTEQGDSAMYLCASSPLGQGGWNEQFFGPGTRLTVL.

V usage is TRBV7-9 and J usage is TRBJ2-3; 9 positions agree with TRBD1. V was clipped by 5 bases and J by 4 bases; unmatched bases: 16. The CDR3 runs to 18 residues. Per germline, CDR1 SEHNR and CDR2 FQNEAQ (reference sequence). CDR3 bases: TGTGCCAGCAGCCTTGAACCGGGACAGGGCGGAGGGGCAGATACGCAGTATTTT. The encoded protein is CASSLEPGQGGGADTQYF. Together with reference TRBV7-9 and TRBJ2-3, the CDR3 gives the full variable domain: DTGVSQNPRHKITKRGQNVTFRCDPISEHNRLYWYRQTLGQGPEFLTYFQNEAQLEKSRLLSDRFSAERPKGSFSTLEIQRTEQGDSAMYLCASSLEPGQGGGADTQYFGPGTRLTVL.

The DNA of the CDR3 is TGCGCCAGCAGCTTGGAGGGACAGGGTAATTCACCCCTCCACTTT. Its translation: CASSLEGQGNSPLHF. The rearrangement links TRBV5-1 to TRBJ1-6; TRBD1 aligns across 9 bases. The germline CDR1 and CDR2 sequences are SGHRS and YFSETQ. V trimming: 0 bases; J trimming: 6 bases; junction bases outside the gene matches: 1. The CDR3 totals 15 residues.

The chain employs TRBV4-1 and TRBJ2-7; 8 bases map to TRBD1. J gave up 2 bases and V 5 bases, and 5 bases lay outside the gene matches. From germline, CDR1 is MGHRA and CDR2 YSYEKL. The CDR3 covers 14 residues. CDR3 nucleotides: TGCGCCAGCAGCGCGACAGGGGTACCCTACGAGCAGTACTTC. Translated, it gives CASSATGVPYEQYF.

J is TRBJ2-5 and V is TRBV2; D gene unclear. The J call may be incorrect, as the DNA end agrees better with TRBJ2-7. CDR1 and CDR2 (germline): SNHLY, FYNNEI. There are 13 residues in the CDR3. CDR3 protein: CASSVNVNYEQYF. The DNA for the CDR3 is TGTGCCAGCAGTGTTAACGTTAATTACGAGCAGTACTTC.

This clone was counted a single time. The rearrangement links TRBV7-9 to TRBJ2-3; D perhaps matches TRBD2 (5 bases). Trimming cost V 2 bases and J 1 base, with 7 bases left between them. Germline V gene data show CDR1 as SEHNR and CDR2 as FQNEAQ (reference sequence). This CDR3 has 14 residues. CDR3 sequence reads: CASSLTAGTDTQYF. The CDR3 nucleotides are TGTGCCAGCAGCTTAACAGCGGGCACAGATACGCAGTATTTT.

V usage is TRBV4-3 and J usage is TRBJ2-6; D possibly corresponds to TRBD2 (6 bases). Germline lookup yields CDR1 LGHNA and CDR2 YSLEER. Trimming removed 3 bases from V and 1 base from J, with 13 bases in between. The CDR3 covers 17 residues. The CDR3 loop reads CASSQPGAGSGANVLTF. The CDR3 DNA reads as TGCGCCAGCAGCCAGCCCGGGGCGGGGTCTGGGGCCAACGTCCTGACTTTC.

The rearrangement uses TRBV5-1 and TRBJ2-1, with 11 bases identical to TRBD2. V lost 0 bases, J lost 10 bases, and 9 bases stayed unmatched. CDR1 SGHRS and CDR2 YFSETQ come from the germline V gene. The CDR3 is 16 residues long. The CDR3 is CASSLVASGGRAEQFF. The CDR3 nucleotides read TGCGCCAGCAGCTTGGTAGCTAGCGGGGGGCGAGCGGAGCAGTTCTTC.

V is TRBV12-5 and J is TRBJ2-1, with no clear D. This CDR3 has 12 amino acids. Germline V CDR1 and CDR2: LGHNT, FRNRAP. V lost 3 bases to trimming and J lost 8 bases, with 8 bases between them. In DNA, the CDR3 is TGTGCTAGTGGTTTACCCGGGTATGAGCAGTTCTTC. Amino acids: CASGLPGYEQFF.

V gene TRBV5-6 combines with J gene TRBJ2-1, with 8 bases fitting TRBD2. The CDR3 consists of 16 residues. The germline CDR1 and CDR2 sequences are SGHDT and YYEEEE. V trimming: 2 bases; J trimming: 6 bases; junction bases outside the gene matches: 10. CDR3 sequence: CASSFSLAGRGNEQFF. The CDR3 DNA is TGTGCCAGCAGCTTCAGTCTAGCGGGTAGAGGCAATGAGCAGTTCTTC.

V is TRBV5-1 and J is TRBJ2-1; TRBD2 is a possible D gene (5 bases). Germline loops: CDR1 SGHRS, CDR2 YFSETQ. The CDR3 totals 13 residues. V lost 2 bases and J 5 bases, leaving 8 bases between the germline ends. The CDR3 DNA reads as TGCGCCAGCAGCTTAACCGGGGACAATGAGCAGTTCTTC. This gives the protein CASSLTGDNEQFF.

CDR3 bases: TGCAGCGCTGCAGGGGGCGCGACCTACGAGCAGTACTTC. This gives the protein CSAAGGATYEQYF. The chain uses TRBV29-1 and TRBJ2-7, with 8 bases that match TRBD1. CDR3 length: 13 residues. The V segment lost 7 bases and the J segment 2 bases; nucleotides outside the gene matches: 7. CDR1 and CDR2 from the germline V gene are SQVTM and ANQGSEA.

As to this clone: A read error may account for a junction end that differs from germline. V gene TRBV6-5 combines with J gene TRBJ1-5; no firm D call. The length of the CDR3 is 14 residues. Germline V gives CDR1 MNHEY, CDR2 SVGAGI. CDR3 nucleotide sequence: TGTGCCAGCAGTTACTCCCGTAGCAATCGGCCCCAGCATTTT. This gives the protein CASSYSRSNRPQHF.

The chain has TRBV5-6 and TRBJ2-1, with TRBD2 matching 9 bases. Germline V CDR1 and CDR2: SGHDT, YYEEEE. V lost 6 bases to trimming and J lost 8 bases; unmatched junction nucleotides: 12. The CDR3 has 15 residues. CDR3 in amino acids: CASTPFMGGGDEQFF. As DNA, the CDR3 is TGTGCCAGCACCCCTTTCATGGGCGGGGGGGATGAGCAGTTCTTC.

This chain joins TRBV9 and TRBJ1-2; 10 bases fit TRBD1. The CDR3 has 15 residues. Per germline, CDR1 SGDLS and CDR2 YYNGEE. Unmatched junction bases numbered 10, after V lost 4 bases and J lost 7 bases. CDR3 amino acids: CASSLGQGSVGGYTF. CDR3 DNA sequence: TGTGCCAGCAGCTTGGGACAGGGGTCCGTTGGTGGCTACACCTTC. Combining the CDR3 with reference TRBV9 and TRBJ1-2 gives the whole variable domain DSGVTQTPKHLITATGQRVTLRCSPRSGDLSVYWYQQSLDQGLQFLIQYYNGEERAKGNILERFSAQQFPDLHSELNLSSLELGDSALYFCASSLGQGSVGGYTFGSGTRLTVV.

The gene calls are TRBV27 and TRBJ2-1; D not resolved. The germline V and J ends were trimmed by 3 bases and 4 bases, with 4 bases remaining between them. Germline CDR1 and CDR2: MNHEY and SMNVEV (reference sequence). The CDR3 runs to 12 residues. CDR3 amino acids: CASSFRYNEQFF. In nucleotides, the CDR3 is TGTGCCAGCAGTTTCCGGTACAATGAGCAGTTCTTC.